This record looks at one TCR beta chain sequence and its context. The data were obtained in a study of response to subunit inactivated influenza vaccine. This CDR3 has 13 residues. CDR1 SGHRS and CDR2 YFSETQ come from the germline V gene. V lost 2 bases, J lost 7 bases, and 12 bases lay in between. Using its own MiXCR run on the RT-PCR reads, TCRdb lists one record per CDR3 protein. The table records more than 500,000 distinct CDR3 sequences, approximately 10% of them present only once. A further study also used this sample, focusing on T cells expressing NK-cell markers. That paper states: Researchers built TCR beta cDNA using 5'RACE template switching with UMIs.

The sequence was collected from a man between 45 and 60 years old who received an inactivated influenza vaccine. This specimen was PBMCs from blood, taken on the day of vaccination. This chain uses TRBV5-1 with TRBJ1-1, with TRBD1 as a possible D gene (6 bases). CDR3 protein: CASSFTGAGEAFF. The CDR3 region has the DNA TGCGCCAGCAGCTTCACGGGGGCTGGTGAAGCTTTCTTT.